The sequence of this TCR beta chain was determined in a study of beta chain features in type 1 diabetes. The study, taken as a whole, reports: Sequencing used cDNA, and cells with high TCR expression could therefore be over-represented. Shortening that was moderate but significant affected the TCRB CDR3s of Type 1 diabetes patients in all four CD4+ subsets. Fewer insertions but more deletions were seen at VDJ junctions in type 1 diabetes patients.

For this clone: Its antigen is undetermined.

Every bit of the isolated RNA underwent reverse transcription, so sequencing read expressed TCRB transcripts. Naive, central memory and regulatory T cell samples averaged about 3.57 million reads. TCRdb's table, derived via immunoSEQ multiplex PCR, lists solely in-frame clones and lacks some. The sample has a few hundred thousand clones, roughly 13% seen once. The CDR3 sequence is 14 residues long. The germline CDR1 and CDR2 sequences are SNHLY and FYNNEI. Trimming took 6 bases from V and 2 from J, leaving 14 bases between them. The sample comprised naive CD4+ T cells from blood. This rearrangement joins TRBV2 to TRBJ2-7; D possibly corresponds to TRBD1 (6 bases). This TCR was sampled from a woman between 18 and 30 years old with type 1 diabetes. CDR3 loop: CASRMGARAYEQYF. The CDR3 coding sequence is TGTGCCAGCAGGATGGGGGCCAGGGCCTACGAGCAGTACTTC.